The rows below give T cell receptor beta chains drawn from one sample of a study of T cell changes during pregnancy in multiple sclerosis. Assay: immunoSEQ multiplex PCR; the TCRdb copy retains only in-frame clones and omits some. The sample yields fewer than 20,000 clones, roughly 90% seen once. This sample comprised CD8+ T cells from peripheral blood mononuclear cells, obtained after pregnancy. Every receptor here comes from a female donor in good health, enrolled as a control in a pregnancy study. CDR3s include the opening cysteine and the closing phenylalanine or tryptophan. Fields, in order: V gene, clone size, CDR3 length, D gene, J gene, CDR3 protein, CDR3 DNA. The D gene is left open where the match is weak. Not all rows give a size; the values are once, few, many and, for expanded clones, a class.

>TRBV28|.|13|TRBD1|TRBJ2-7
CASSSTGEYEQYF
TGTGCCAGCAGTTCGACAGGGGAATACGAGCAGTACTTC
>TRBV7-2|.|12|.|TRBJ2-3
CASSLGEDTQYF
TGTGCCAGCAGCTTAGGAGAAGATACGCAGTATTTT
>TRBV7-8|.|16|.|TRBJ2-5
CASSLQFGADEETQYF
TGTGCCAGCAGCTTACAGTTTGGGGCGGACGAGGAGACCCAGTACTTC
>TRBV19|.|14|.|TRBJ2-1
CASNTVSSYNEQFF
TGTGCCAGTAATACGGTGAGCTCCTACAATGAGCAGTTCTTC
>TRBV28|.|15|.|TRBJ2-6
CASRLISGGANVLTF
TGTGCCAGCAGACTGATTTCTGGTGGGGCCAACGTCCTGACTTTC
>TRBV29-1|.|14|TRBD1|TRBJ2-7
CSVLGQGSGYEQYF
TGCAGCGTCCTAGGACAGGGGAGTGGGTACGAGCAGTACTTC
>TRBV5-1|large|15|TRBD1|TRBJ2-7
CASSLTGGSGDEQYF
TGCGCCAGCAGCTTGACAGGGGGTTCAGGGGACGAGCAGTACTTC
>TRBV30|medium-sized|15|.|TRBJ1-3
CAWSVDISSGNTIYF
TGTGCCTGGAGTGTCGACATAAGCTCTGGAAACACCATATATTTT
>TRBV2|.|15|.|TRBJ1-5
CASRDGGYSNQPQHF
TGTGCCAGCAGGGACGGAGGATATAGCAATCAGCCCCAGCATTTT
>TRBV28|once|15|TRBD2|TRBJ2-5
CASSRGSIARETQYF
TGTGCCAGCAGTCGCGGGAGTATAGCCCGGGAGACCCAGTACTTC
>TRBV7-9|.|15|TRBD1|TRBJ2-7
CASSPRDRQGVAQYF
TGTGCCAGCAGCCCCCGGGACAGGCAAGGGGTAGCGCAGTACTTC
>TRBV6-4|.|15|TRBD2|TRBJ2-3
CASSDGRGGTDTQYF
TGTGCCAGCAGTGACGGACGGGGGGGCACAGATACGCAGTATTTT
>TRBV6-1|.|15|.|TRBJ1-1
CASSEGRTPNTEAFF
TGTGCCAGCAGTGAGGGAAGGACACCGAACACTGAAGCTTTCTTT
>TRBV7-2|.|15|TRBD2|TRBJ2-1
CASSLTSGRYNEQFF
TGTGCCAGCAGCCTGACTAGCGGTCGATACAATGAGCAGTTCTTC
>TRBV29-1|.|15|TRBD2|TRBJ2-1
CSVEVLTSGSSEQFF
TGCAGCGTTGAAGTCTTGACTAGCGGGAGTAGTGAGCAGTTCTTC
>TRBV9|.|15|.|TRBJ2-1
CASSPGAAMANEQFF
TGTGCCAGCAGCCCAGGGGCTGCAATGGCCAATGAGCAGTTCTTC
>TRBV5-4|.|14|TRBD1|TRBJ2-7
CASSFGDRVHEQYF
TGTGCCAGCAGCTTCGGGGACAGGGTTCACGAGCAGTACTTC
>TRBV20-1|.|11|.|TRBJ2-7
CSAGRDYEQYF
TGCAGTGCTGGGCGCGACTACGAGCAGTACTTC
>TRBV6-1|few|15|TRBD2|TRBJ2-5
CASSRLSGSQETQYF
TGTGCCAGCAGTCGGCTTAGCGGGTCTCAAGAGACCCAGTACTTC
>TRBV2|.|15|TRBD2|TRBJ2-7
CASSQTGTRFHEQYF
TGTGCCAGCAGTCAGACCGGGACTAGGTTCCACGAGCAGTACTTC
>TRBV29-1|.|13|.|TRBJ1-2
CSVDRKAGDGYTF
TGCAGCGTTGACCGAAAGGCGGGTGATGGCTACACCTTC
>TRBV27|.|15|TRBD1|TRBJ2-2
CASSPGTANTGELFF
TGTGCCAGCAGTCCGGGGACAGCGAACACCGGGGAGCTGTTTTTT
>TRBV2|.|14|TRBD1|TRBJ2-7
CASSETGWNNEQYF
TGTGCCAGCAGCGAGACAGGGTGGAACAACGAGCAGTACTTC
>TRBV7-8|.|15|TRBD2|TRBJ2-1
CTGRSSGSSYNEQFF
TGTACCGGAAGGTCTAGCGGAAGCTCCTACAATGAGCAGTTCTTC
>TRBV9|few|15|.|TRBJ2-1
CASTPGGDAYNEQFF
TGTGCCAGCACCCCTGGCGGGGACGCCTACAATGAGCAGTTCTTC
>TRBV11-1|.|14|TRBD2|TRBJ2-7
CASSLRTSGYEQYF
TGTGCCAGCAGCTTAAGGACTAGCGGCTACGAGCAGTACTTC
>TRBV18|medium-sized|13|.|TRBJ2-7
CASSPPQEYEQYF
TGTGCCAGCTCACCACCGCAAGAGTACGAGCAGTACTTC
>TRBV19|.|16|TRBD2|TRBJ2-1
CASSLGLAGINNEQFF
TGTGCCAGTAGTCTCGGGCTAGCGGGCATAAACAATGAGCAGTTCTTC
>TRBV19|.|16|TRBD1|TRBJ1-1
CASSIGQGARGTEAFF
TGTGCCAGTAGTATTGGGCAGGGGGCGAGAGGTACTGAAGCTTTCTTT
>TRBV6-5|.|14|.|TRBJ1-3
CCRIIRDSGNTIYF
TGTTGTAGAATAATACGGGACTCTGGAAACACCATATATTTT
>TRBV18|.|14|.|TRBJ2-3
CASSPGEATDTQYF
TGTGCCAGCTCACCAGGGGAGGCCACAGATACGCAGTATTTT
>TRBV21-1|.|17|.|TRBJ1-1
CASSKPPGQGPQVIAFF
TGTGCCAGCAGCAAACCACCGGGACAGGGGCCCCAAGTTATAGCTTTCTTT
>TRBV6-1|.|12|.|TRBJ1-5
CASRQPNQPQHF
TGTGCCAGCAGACAGCCGAATCAGCCCCAGCATTTT
>TRBV15|.|13|.|TRBJ1-1
CATRTVMNTEAFF
TGTGCCACTAGGACAGTGATGAACACTGAAGCTTTCTTT
>TRBV2|.|13|.|TRBJ2-3
CASSEWSGDTQYF
TGTGCCAGCAGTGAGTGGAGTGGAGATACGCAGTATTTT
>TRBV13|.|13|.|TRBJ1-1
CASSFGRGTEAFF
TGTGCCAGCAGCTTCGGCAGGGGCACTGAAGCTTTCTTT
>TRBV30|.|13|.|TRBJ1-1
CAWSEGSSTEAFF
TGTGCCTGGAGTGAGGGGTCGAGTACTGAAGCTTTCTTT
>TRBV11-2|.|15|TRBD1|TRBJ2-7
CASSLDRDRGYEQYF
TGTGCCAGCAGCTTAGATAGGGACAGGGGTTACGAGCAGTACTTC
>TRBV6-5|.|14|.|TRBJ2-5
CASTSSQGWETQYF
TGTGCCAGCACCTCAAGTCAGGGTTGGGAGACCCAGTACTTC
>TRBV13|.|14|.|TRBJ2-7
CASSPRDKRYEQYF
TGTGCCAGCAGCCCCCGGGACAAAAGATACGAGCAGTACTTC
>TRBV29-1|.|13|.|TRBJ2-6
CSVDFPGANVLTF
TGCAGCGTTGACTTCCCTGGGGCCAACGTCCTGACTTTC
>TRBV10-2|.|15|.|TRBJ2-5
CASESVWEYQETQYF
TGCGCCAGCGAGTCGGTTTGGGAGTACCAAGAGACCCAGTACTTC
>TRBV5-5|.|15|TRBD2|TRBJ2-7
CASSGHRGVSYEQYF
TGTGCCAGCAGCGGGCACCGGGGGGTCTCCTACGAGCAGTACTTC
>TRBV7-6|.|15|TRBD2|TRBJ2-3
CASSYGLADTDTQYF
TGTGCCAGCAGCTACGGACTAGCGGACACAGATACGCAGTATTTT
>TRBV21-1|large|15|.|TRBJ2-7
CASGGYRELGYEQYF
TGTGCCAGCGGCGGTTACAGGGAGTTAGGCTACGAGCAGTACTTC
>TRBV7-9|once|15|TRBD2|TRBJ2-1
CASSPPTSPRREQFF
TGTGCCAGCAGCCCACCGACTAGCCCGAGAAGGGAGCAGTTCTTC
>TRBV7-4|.|14|TRBD1|TRBJ1-1
CASSLDRVVAEAFF
TGTGCCAGCAGCTTGGACAGGGTTGTCGCTGAAGCTTTCTTT
>TRBV6-5|.|15|.|TRBJ1-2
CASSYQAVGSYGYTF
TGTGCCAGCAGTTATCAGGCGGTGGGGAGTTATGGCTACACCTTC
>TRBV28|few|17|.|TRBJ2-1
CASSFLVGGARRNEQFF
TGTGCCAGCAGTTTCCTAGTGGGTGGGGCTCGTCGCAATGAGCAGTTCTTC
>TRBV9|few|15|.|TRBJ2-3
CASSPQTASTDTQYF
TGTGCCAGCAGCCCTCAGACAGCTAGCACAGATACGCAGTATTTT
>TRBV29-1|.|12|.|TRBJ2-7
CSTPTGSGEQYF
TGCAGCACCCCAACAGGGTCTGGCGAGCAGTACTTC
>TRBV5-8|.|20|.|TRBJ2-1
CASSQGRASPYHRPYNEQFF
TGTGCCAGCAGCCAGGGCCGTGCATCACCCTACCATCGCCCCTACAATGAGCAGTTCTTC
>TRBV11-2|.|15|.|TRBJ1-1
CASSLDLAGLSEAFF
TGTGCCAGCAGCTTAGATCTGGCGGGGCTAAGTGAAGCTTTCTTT
>TRBV9|.|15|TRBD1|TRBJ2-2
CASSVGQGPTGELFF
TGTGCCAGCAGCGTAGGACAGGGCCCCACCGGGGAGCTGTTTTTT
>TRBV5-1|once|16|TRBD2|TRBJ2-1
CASSLGGAGVVDEQFF
TGCGCCAGCAGCTTGGGTGGTGCGGGAGTCGTTGATGAGCAGTTCTTC
>TRBV7-9|.|16|.|TRBJ1-2
CASSDPSRFRDYGYTF
TGTGCCAGCAGCGACCCCTCAAGATTTCGGGACTATGGCTACACCTTC
>TRBV28|.|14|.|TRBJ2-3
CASSFLDRTDTQYF
TGTGCCAGCAGTTTCCTGGACAGAACAGATACGCAGTATTTT
>TRBV7-3|.|14|TRBD1|TRBJ1-3
CASSPTGTGNTIYF
TGTGCCAGCAGCCCGACAGGGACTGGAAACACCATATATTTT
>TRBV25-1|.|14|.|TRBJ1-1
CASSDPWGDTEAFF
TGTGCCAGCAGTGACCCTTGGGGGGACACTGAAGCTTTCTTT